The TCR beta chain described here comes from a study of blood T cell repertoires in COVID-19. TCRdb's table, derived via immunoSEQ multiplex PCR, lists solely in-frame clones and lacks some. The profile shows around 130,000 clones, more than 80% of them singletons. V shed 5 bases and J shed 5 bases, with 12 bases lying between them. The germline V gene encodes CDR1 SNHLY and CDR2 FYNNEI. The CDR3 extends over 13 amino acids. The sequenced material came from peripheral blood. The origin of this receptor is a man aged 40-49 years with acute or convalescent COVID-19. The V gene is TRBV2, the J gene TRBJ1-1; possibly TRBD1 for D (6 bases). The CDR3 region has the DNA TGTGCCAGCAGTCCTACAGGGAGAACTGAAGCTTTCTTT. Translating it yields CASSPTGRTEAFF.